Detailed here is one TCR beta chain. Its specific antigen is unknown. The germline gene is not matched at one end of the junction; a read error may be the cause. From a lookup of the germline V gene, CDR1 and CDR2 are SQVTM and ANQGSEA. The CDR3 holds 15 amino acids from the cysteine to the phenylalanine. Solely the CDR3 DNA is kept, with 45 bases framed from the first base. The sample belongs to a study of blood T cells in healthy people across ages (dated by TCRdb to the mid-2010s). Regarding the complete study: In model experiments, template switching captured about one uniquely barcoded TCR beta cDNA molecule for every two T cells. Using deep sequencing normalized with unique cDNA molecular identifiers, the study measured how TCR beta repertoire diversity changes with age. Donors were grouped into four age groups: young (average roughly 15 years), middle-aged (39), aged (approximately 58) and long-lived (about 82). To avoid experimental bias, donors of different ages were distributed randomly across sequencing lanes. Two additional independent replicas of 1 million unique cDNA reads from the same blood draw were analyzed for two donors (one aged 18 to 30 and one aged 80 or older). Overall study results and their limits: Because profiling used bulk unsorted PBMCs, naive and antigen-experienced compartments could not be compared conclusively. Estimates of total diversity from one million sequenced T cells were regarded as lower bounds and underestimates. The percentage of naive T cells measured by flow cytometry correlated strongly with observed TCR beta diversity. The long-lived group showed more naive CD4+ T cells, fewer expanded clones and increased TCR diversity than the aged group, suggesting age selection. As age increased, observed TCR beta diversity per million T cells dropped in a roughly linear way, and a significant reduction was already evident by age around 41. The CMV infection status of donors was not known, potentially confounding age-related changes in expanded clonotypes.

The donors were around 39 Caucasian individuals from Russia, aged 6 to 90 years, who were systemically healthy. Roughly 11 milliliters of peripheral blood were drawn from each donor into EDTA-treated Vacutainer tubes. Ficoll-Paque density-gradient centrifugation was used to isolate PBMCs, with at least 7 million per sample. Total RNA was extracted from PBMCs with Trizol reagent, with at least 6 micrograms obtained per sample. Naive CD45RAhigh/CD27high T cell percentages were measured by flow cytometry on a PBMC aliquot from every donor. Receptors were amplified or captured by 5' RACE. The sequencer was an Illumina HiSeq 2500. A second PCR of roughly 7 to 11 cycles was performed with a sample-barcoded 5' primer and a J-beta primer mix. A template-switch 5' adaptor carrying 12 random nucleotides introduced a unique molecular identifier onto each TCR beta cDNA molecule. Each sample yielded at least 3 million CDR3-containing paired-end reads. First-strand cDNA synthesis was performed from all RNA using the Mint cDNA synthesis kit, with priming by a TRBC-specific oligonucleotide. Following uracil-DNA glycosylase treatment, a first 18-cycle PCR with universal primers M1SS and BC2_uni_R was performed on all cDNA. For the original study's pipeline: For normalization, 1 million high-quality reads, each with a distinct molecular identifier, were randomly selected from each sample. Instead of being binned into consensus sequences, reads that shared molecular identifiers were thrown out. CDR3 identification, clonotype clustering and error correction used MiTCR with a Q25 quality threshold and the strictest error-elimination algorithm. A nonparametric unseen species model with Euler transformation was used to estimate lower-bound total TCR beta diversity. TCRdb cleaned the public reads at Q25 with fastp, built clones with MiXCR and kept in-frame beta chains. Records with the same CDR3 protein are collapsed into one entry carrying the most frequent genes and DNA. TCRdb, not the original authors, processed these V and J calls. Here the sample has 1,500,000 or so distinct CDR3 sequences; approximately 43% occur a single time. The ten most abundant clones make up 4% of the sample.

Sequencing used blood. The chain uses TRBV29-1 and TRBJ1-2, and possibly TRBD1, on 5 matching bases. The TCR was taken from a woman under 30 in good health. The DNA reads TGCAGCGTTGAAGTTTCGGCAGGGAATCCCTATGACTACACCTTC. Translated, it reads CSVEVSAGNPYDYTF.